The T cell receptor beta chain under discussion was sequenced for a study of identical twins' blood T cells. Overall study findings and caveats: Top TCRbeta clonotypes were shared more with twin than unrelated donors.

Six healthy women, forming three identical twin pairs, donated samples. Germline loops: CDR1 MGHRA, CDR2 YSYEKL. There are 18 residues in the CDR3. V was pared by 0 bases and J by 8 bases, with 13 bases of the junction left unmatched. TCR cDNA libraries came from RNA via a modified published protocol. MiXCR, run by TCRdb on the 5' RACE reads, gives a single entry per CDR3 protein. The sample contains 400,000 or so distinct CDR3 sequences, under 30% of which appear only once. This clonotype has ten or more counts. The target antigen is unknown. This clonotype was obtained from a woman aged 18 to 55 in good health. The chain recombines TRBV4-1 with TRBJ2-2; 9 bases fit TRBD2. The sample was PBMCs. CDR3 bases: TGCGCCAGCAGCCAAGATCCTAGCGGGGCCTATAGGGGGGGGGAGCTGTTTTTT. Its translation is CASSQDPSGAYRGGELFF.